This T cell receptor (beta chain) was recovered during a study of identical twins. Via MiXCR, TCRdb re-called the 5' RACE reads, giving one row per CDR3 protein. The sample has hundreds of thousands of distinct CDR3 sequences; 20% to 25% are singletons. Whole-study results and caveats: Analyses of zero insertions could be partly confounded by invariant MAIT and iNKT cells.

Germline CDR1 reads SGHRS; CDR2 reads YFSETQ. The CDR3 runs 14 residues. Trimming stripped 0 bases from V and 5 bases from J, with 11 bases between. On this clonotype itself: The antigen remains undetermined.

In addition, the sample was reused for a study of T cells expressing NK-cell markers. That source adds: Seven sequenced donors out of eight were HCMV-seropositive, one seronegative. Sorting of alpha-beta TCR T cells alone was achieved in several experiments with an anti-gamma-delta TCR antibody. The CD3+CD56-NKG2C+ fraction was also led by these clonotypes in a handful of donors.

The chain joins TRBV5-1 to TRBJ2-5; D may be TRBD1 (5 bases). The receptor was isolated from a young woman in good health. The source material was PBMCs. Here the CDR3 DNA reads TGCGCCAGCAGCTTGGCCAGGGTAGACGAGACCCAGTACTTC. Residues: CASSLARVDETQYF.